This T cell receptor (beta chain) was identified during a study of graft-versus-host responses after intestinal transplantation. Whole-study results and caveats: GvH clone levels peaked in circulation, and this peak was associated with early post-transplant HvG declines. Ileal or blood samples showed some GvH clones first, and such clones were also found in recipient marrow.

V lost 2 bases to trimming and J lost 0 bases; unmatched junction nucleotides: 6. This CDR3 is built from 17 residues. The germline V gene has CDR1 KGHSH and CDR2 LQKENI. As for this clone: Its antigen is not identified.

Assay used: immunoSEQ multiplex PCR; TCRdb lists only in-frame clones, some missing. The sample records 95,000 to 110,000 clones, roughly 87% being singletons. Sample: unstimulated CD4+ T cells sorted from spleen or lymph node cells, taken before intestinal transplant. The source of this sequence is a human donor who received an intestinal transplant. The chain joins TRBV18 to TRBJ2-2, with 7 bases identical to TRBD2. CDR3 nucleotide sequence: TGTGCCAGCTCACCATCTAGCGGAACCGCGAACACCGGGGAGCTGTTTTTT. Translated: CASSPSSGTANTGELFF.